This T cell receptor beta chain appears in the sequencing data of a study of T cell clones after liver transplantation (dated 2019 in TCRdb). At the level of the whole study: Samples were obtained from ITN030ST, a randomized trial in which withdrawal of immunosuppression was attempted within 2 years of liver transplantation. Donor-reactive T cell clones were identified by TCRbeta sequencing following a pre-transplant mixed lymphocyte reaction and were subsequently tracked in post-transplant blood. As an antigen-independent comparator for donor-reactive sequences, third party-reactive TCRbeta sequences were also identified from pre-transplant MLRs. Three of the eight recipients were HCV-positive; the others were transplanted for non-autoimmune, non-viral indications. No induction therapy was given to the subjects, and standard immunosuppression was administered until randomization at 12-24 months post-transplant. To count as tolerant, a recipient had to stay completely off immunosuppression for at least one year without liver enzymes climbing beyond twice the upper limit of normal. Blood samples were collected pre-transplant, pre-randomization before withdrawal, and post-randomization after either full withdrawal or failed withdrawal. A cohort of 8 liver transplant recipients was studied, of whom 3 were classified as tolerant and 5 as non-tolerant.

There are a few counts of this clone. Its cognate antigen has yet to be identified. Per-base quality was not reported, and no clone a single base away is much larger than it. The CDR3 runs 17 amino acids, cysteine and phenylalanine included. Here the CDR3 DNA is all that survives: 51 bases in frame from base 1. CDR1 and CDR2 (MDHEN, SYDVKM) derive from the germline V gene. V is cut by 2 bases and J by 3 bases, and the space between the germline ends is 20 bases. High-throughput TCRbeta CDR3 sequencing of frozen genomic DNA was performed by immunoSEQ, including PCR amplification, mapping, bias correction and internal controls. The published analysis was carried out like this. Only productive rearrangements were retained, and each unique TCRbeta sequence was defined by its CDR3 nucleotide sequence together with its V and J gene. For a sequence to be called donor-reactive, it needed a frequency of at least 0.01% and at least 5-fold expansion in CFSE-low cells compared with unstimulated pre-transplant cells. Minimum frequency thresholds were set for each subject based on the unstimulated sample with the lowest template count, ensuring at least 90% detection power. Repertoire turnover was measured by Jensen-Shannon divergence between the top 1000 TCRbeta sequences post- and pre-transplant. Two-sided Fisher's exact tests were used to test for changes in how often donor-reactive sequences were detected. What TCRdb holds here is the immuneACCESS table cut down to in-frame rearrangements. Part of the clones is not present; checked against another copy, under half of the missing clones reflect an unresolved V gene, and the others are unexplained. V, J and clone size derive from that table, while D and trimming were established from the DNA sequence. This sample holds roughly 70,000 clones; about 80% were observed only once. Clones ranked in the top ten supply 0.6% of the sample.

The time point tag for this specimen amounts to: pre-transplant. Thawed unstimulated PBMCs were stained for CD3, CD4 and CD8 and FACS-sorted into CD3+CD4+ and CD3+CD8+ populations. Randomization to immunosuppression withdrawal applied to every one of the 8 studied subjects. The Qiagen DNeasy Blood and Tissue Kit was used to isolate genomic DNA. What the work shows at the level of the full study, not this receptor alone: In a couple of subjects, low numbers of available donor cells limited the measurable donor-reactive repertoire. A greater decline was seen for donor-reactive sequences than for third party-reactive sequences, suggesting partial antigen-specific deletion unrelated to withdrawal success. Because no allograft tissue specimens were available, donor-reactive T cells may have migrated into the graft instead of being deleted. Because of small, heterogeneous patient numbers and non-standardized post-transplant time points, the conclusions were only preliminary. In 5 of 8 subjects, circulating donor-reactive CD4 TCRbeta sequences decreased significantly after transplant, regardless of tolerance or HCV status. When repertoire turnover was taken into account, detection of donor-reactive sequences was significantly reduced in 7 of 8 subjects for CD4 and in 8 of 8 subjects for CD8.

The V gene is TRBV28 and the J gene is TRBJ2-7; a tentative D call is TRBD2 (6 bases match). The source is a human donor who received a liver transplant. Sequencing used CD4+ T cells from blood, obtained before liver transplant. The nucleotide sequence is TGTGCCAGCAGTTTAGAGGCAGCGCGCTGGGGACTCTACGAGCAGTACTTC. Its protein is CASSLEAARWGLYEQYF.